Listed here is a single T cell receptor beta chain. Its antigen is still unknown. The sample originates from a study of beta chain features in type 1 diabetes. Study-level results: Researchers report that Type 1 diabetes patients had moderately but significantly shorter TCRB CDR3s across all four CD4+ subsets.

Cell sorting via CD45RO/CCR7/CD25/CD127/CD95/CD27 was performed to obtain CD4+ naive, central memory, regulatory and stem cell-like memory cells. Trimming took 0 bases from V and 4 from J, leaving 12 bases between them. CDR3 length: 15 residues. Germline assignment: CDR1 SGHTA and CDR2 FQGNSA. Expressed TCRB transcripts got sequenced, as all isolated RNA was reverse transcribed. Assay used: immunoSEQ multiplex PCR; TCRdb lists only in-frame clones, some missing. This sample has hundreds of thousands of clones; approximately 31% occur once, and the top ten carry more than 0.055%. The sequenced material came from naive CD4+ T cells from blood. The sequence was obtained from a man aged 18 to 29 in good health. V gene TRBV7-2 combines with J gene TRBJ1-2; D is unresolved. The CDR3 region is CASSLATAPGYGYTF. CDR3 nucleotide sequence: TGTGCCAGCAGCTTAGCCACAGCACCGGGCTATGGCTACACCTTC. The full variable domain, rest sourced from reference TRBV7-2 and TRBJ1-2, is GAGVSQSPSNKVTEKGKDVELRCDPISGHTALYWYRQSLGQGLEFLIYFQGNSAPDKSGLPSDRFSAERTGGSVSTLTIQRTQQEDSAVYLCASSLATAPGYGYTFGSGTRLTVV.